The T cell receptor beta chain described here comes from a study of control samples from healthy donors and cancer patients (dated by TCRdb to the early 2020s). Points on this clone: Its antigen is unknown. The record has no base qualities; no much larger clone is one base away.

The junction shows trimming of 3 bases on V and 0 bases on J, plus 12 bases between the germline ends. CDR1 and CDR2, per the germline V gene (reference sequence), are GTSNPN and SVGIG. Spanning cysteine to phenylalanine, the CDR3 consists of 15 amino acids. The kept DNA is CDR3 alone, 45 bases in frame from the first base. Library preparation was by the immunoSEQ multiplex PCR assay. Here the immuneACCESS table is served through TCRdb, limited to in-frame sequences with V and J called. Missing clones are a known gap in these copies; in checked studies unresolved V genes cover under half, and the rest lacks a known reason. This sample holds some 49,000 clones; around 90% were observed only once. Of the sample, roughly 0.8% is held by the ten largest clones.

The V gene is TRBV30 and the J gene is TRBJ1-3; the D gene remains uncertain. The sample was PBMCs. The TCR was taken from a man aged 25-45 years with colorectal cancer. The nucleotides are TGTGCCTGGAGCCCCCTAAGGAGCTCTGGAAACACCATATATTTT. Its translation reads: CAWSPLRSSGNTIYF.